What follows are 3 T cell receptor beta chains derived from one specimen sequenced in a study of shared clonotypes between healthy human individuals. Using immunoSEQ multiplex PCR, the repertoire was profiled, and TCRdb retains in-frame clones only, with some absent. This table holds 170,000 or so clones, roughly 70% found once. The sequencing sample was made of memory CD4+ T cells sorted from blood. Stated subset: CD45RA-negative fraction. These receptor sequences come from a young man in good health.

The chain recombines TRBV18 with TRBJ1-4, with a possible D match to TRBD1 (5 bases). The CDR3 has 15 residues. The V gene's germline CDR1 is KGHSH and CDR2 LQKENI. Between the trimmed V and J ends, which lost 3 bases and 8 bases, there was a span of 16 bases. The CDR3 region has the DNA TGTGCCAGCTCACCCTTGGCTCAGGGCGGCGAAAAACTGTTTTTT. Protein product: CASSPLAQGGEKLFF.

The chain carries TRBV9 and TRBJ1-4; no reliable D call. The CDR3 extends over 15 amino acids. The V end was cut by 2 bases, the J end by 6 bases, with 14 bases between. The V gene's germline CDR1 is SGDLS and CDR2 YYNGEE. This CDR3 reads CASSVGWTSDEKLFF. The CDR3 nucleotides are TGTGCCAGCAGCGTGGGGTGGACTTCCGATGAAAAACTGTTTTTT.

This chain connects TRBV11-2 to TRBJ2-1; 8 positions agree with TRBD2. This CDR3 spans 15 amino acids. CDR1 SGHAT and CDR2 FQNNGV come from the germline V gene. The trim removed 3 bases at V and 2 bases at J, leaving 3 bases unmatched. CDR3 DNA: TGTGCCAGCAGCTTCAGCGGGAGCCCCTACAATGAGCAGTTCTTC. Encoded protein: CASSFSGSPYNEQFF.